The 3 T cell receptor beta chains below were found in one sample sequenced in a study of PD-L1 blockade in urothelial cancer. Stated time point: pretreatment peripheral blood. Assay used: immunoSEQ multiplex PCR; TCRdb lists only in-frame clones, some missing. The top ten hold more than 3% of the sample, which has almost 50,000 clones, around four fifths seen once. The sample here was PBMCs, taken around atezolizumab (anti-PD-L1) treatment. Receptors were obtained from a man aged 65-85 years with urothelial cancer.

V is TRBV2 and J is TRBJ2-7, with D possibly being TRBD1 (5 bases). Germline V CDR1 and CDR2: SNHLY, FYNNEI. V was clipped by 7 bases and J by 1 base, with 17 bases between them. This CDR3 comprises 15 residues. The CDR3 DNA sequence: TGTGCCAGCATTCACGCAGGGCCCACTTCCTACGAGCAGTACTTC. Translated: CASIHAGPTSYEQYF.

The chain is built from TRBV7-7 and TRBJ2-2, with D tentatively TRBD2 (7 bases). The germline CDR1 and CDR2 sequences are SSHAT and FNYEAQ (reference sequence). This CDR3 contains 15 residues. Trimming stripped 5 bases from V and 7 bases from J, with 17 bases between. The DNA for the CDR3 is TGTGCCAGCAGCCCTGGGGGGGGGCGCGTCGGGGAGCTGTTTTTT. Translation: CASSPGGGRVGELFF.

This chain uses TRBV30 with TRBJ1-3, with 7 bases aligning to TRBD1. CDR1 GTSNPN and CDR2 SVGIG come from the germline V gene (reference sequence). CDR3 size: 12 residues. V gave up 0 bases and J gave up 10 bases; unmatched junction bases: 3. CDR3 coding DNA: TGTGCCTGGAGTGTTGACAGGGATACCATATATTTT. It is translated as CAWSVDRDTIYF.